This T cell receptor (beta chain) was found in a study of blood T cells in healthy people across ages. The CDR3 has 16 amino acids. Trimming cost V 2 bases and J 5 bases; bases outside gene matches: 8. Germline values: CDR1 SGHTA, CDR2 FQGTGA. It was with a sample-barcoded 5' primer and a J-beta primer mix that a second PCR of about 7 to 12 cycles was run. A tag from a template-switch adaptor with 12 random nucleotides marked each cDNA molecule. TCRdb redid the calling of the 5' RACE reads with MiXCR, one entry per CDR3 protein. The table shows 450,000 to 700,000 distinct CDR3 sequences, with approximately 27% occurring only once.

The chain links TRBV7-3 to TRBJ2-1; 8 bases agree with TRBD2. The receptor was isolated from a woman in her 70s in good health. Sequencing input: blood. DNA of the CDR3: TGTGCCAGCAGCTTATTAGGCGGGGGGCCAGACAATGAGCAGTTCTTC. Residues: CASSLLGGGPDNEQFF. The full variable domain, completed using reference TRBV7-3 and TRBJ2-1, is GAGVSQTPSNKVTEKGKYVELRCDPISGHTALYWYRQSLGQGPEFLIYFQGTGAADDSGLPNDRFFAVRPEGSVSTLKIQRTERGDSAVYLCASSLLGGGPDNEQFFGPGTRLTVL.